This TCR beta chain came from a study of cytomegalovirus exposure and HLA in healthy donors. A word on this clone: Its specificity is unknown.

General study points: A later analysis linked a missense DCLRE1C variant to TCR beta V- and J-gene trimming. There were a few CMV-associated chains whose specificity for CMV antigens was confirmed in vitro.

It was with 60 Vbeta and 13 Jbeta primers that the PCR ran. In the original processing: In a later analysis, of tens of millions of unique beta chains, roughly 9.9 million appeared in at least two donors. Measured with immunoSEQ multiplex PCR; TCRdb has only the in-frame clones, and not every one. V and J calls and clone size are as listed in that table; D and trimming were resolved from the DNA. The data contain around 180,000 clones, about four fifths of them singletons. This CDR3 is built from 14 residues. V dropped 0 bases and J dropped 6 bases, with 11 bases sitting between them. CDR1 is LNHNV and CDR2 is YYDKDF in the germline V gene (reference sequence).

The V call is TRBV15, the J call TRBJ1-2; D gene ambiguous. Sequencing input: PBMCs. The origin of this receptor is a woman in her fifties or sixties in good health and CMV-seronegative. The CDR3 DNA is TGTGCCACCAGCAGAGAAAGCGGTGGAAATGGCTACACCTTC. It specifies CATSRESGGNGYTF.